This record covers a single T cell receptor (beta chain). What it recognizes is unknown. This CDR3 has 14 residues. The V gene's germline CDR1 is SGHVS and CDR2 FQNEAQ. Trimming removed 1 base at V and 4 bases at J, with 10 bases between. Libraries were prepared by immunoSEQ multiplex PCR; TCRdb keeps only in-frame clonotypes and omits some of them. The data contain about 4,000 clones, over 60% of them singletons. This record belongs to a study of neoadjuvant nivolumab and ipilimumab in lung cancer. Study-level findings and limits: Resected tumors had greater TCR richness and clonality than uninvolved lung. A small number of samples were TCR sequenced. Only two of four nivolumab-treated tumors gained richness and clonality by surgery.

Material: peripheral blood, obtained after neoadjuvant nivolumab, alone or with ipilimumab, at or shortly before surgery. This chain links TRBV7-8 with TRBJ1-1; unclear D gene. The sequence was obtained from an adult with non-small cell lung cancer. In DNA form, the CDR3 reads TGTGCCAGCAGCTTAGAGGGCGCGGGCACTGAAGCTTTCTTT. Translated: CASSLEGAGTEAFF.